The rows below give T cell receptor beta chains drawn from one sample of a study of T cell responses to AZD1222 COVID-19 vaccine. Here immunoSEQ multiplex PCR was the method, and the copy in TCRdb shows in-frame clones only, minus some. The sample lists approximately 130,000 clones, roughly 92% occurring once. The specimen comprised peripheral blood, sampled on day 0 of AZD1222 vaccination. The receptors stem from an adult in good health. Each CDR3 is given with its conserved first and last residue. Each record gives: J gene, CDR3 length, clone size, V gene, D gene, CDR3 DNA, CDR3 protein. A D gene is named only where the DNA matches it firmly. Where a row states a size, it is once, few, many or the class of an expanded clone; other rows omit it.

j_gene: TRBJ2-7; len: 12; abundance: -; v_gene: TRBV7-3; d_gene: -; CDR3nt: TGTGCCAGCAGCGAGACAGGTAACGAGCAGTACTTC; CDR3aa: CASSETGNEQYF
j_gene: TRBJ2-1; len: 15; abundance: -; v_gene: TRBV6-4; d_gene: -; CDR3nt: TGTGCCAGCAGTGTGGAAATAGCTTCGAGTCGTGAGCAGTTCTTC; CDR3aa: CASSVEIASSREQFF
j_gene: TRBJ2-1; len: 15; abundance: -; v_gene: TRBV4-2; d_gene: -; CDR3nt: TGTGCCAGCAGCCAAGAGGTGGGGGATTACAATGAGCAGTTCTTC; CDR3aa: CASSQEVGDYNEQFF
j_gene: TRBJ2-1; len: 12; abundance: once; v_gene: TRBV27; d_gene: -; CDR3nt: TGTGCCAGCGGCTATGGGGTCAATGAGCAGTTCTTC; CDR3aa: CASGYGVNEQFF
j_gene: TRBJ2-7; len: 19; abundance: -; v_gene: TRBV27; d_gene: -; CDR3nt: TGTGCCAGCAGTTTATACGGCTCTGCTCGGGACGGCCGGGTCTACGAGCAGTACTTC; CDR3aa: CASSLYGSARDGRVYEQYF
j_gene: TRBJ2-7; len: 11; abundance: -; v_gene: TRBV19; d_gene: -; CDR3nt: TGTGCCAGTAGTATCTGGTTTGAGCAGTACTTC; CDR3aa: CASSIWFEQYF
j_gene: TRBJ1-2; len: 14; abundance: -; v_gene: TRBV5-1; d_gene: -; CDR3nt: TGCGCCAGCACCCCCCGTCCAGAGACTTATGGCTACACCTTC; CDR3aa: CASTPRPETYGYTF
j_gene: TRBJ2-3; len: 18; abundance: -; v_gene: TRBV5-4; d_gene: TRBD2; CDR3nt: TGTGCCAGCAGCACTCTACCCCATAGCGGGGGGGGGCCAGATACGCAGTATTTT; CDR3aa: CASSTLPHSGGGPDTQYF
j_gene: TRBJ2-3; len: 13; abundance: -; v_gene: TRBV29-1; d_gene: TRBD2; CDR3nt: TGCAGCGTCCGGACTAGCTACACAGATACGCAGTATTTT; CDR3aa: CSVRTSYTDTQYF
j_gene: TRBJ1-5; len: 13; abundance: -; v_gene: TRBV23-1; d_gene: -; CDR3nt: TGCGCCAGCAGTCACTTTCAGGGTCAGCCCCAGCATTTT; CDR3aa: CASSHFQGQPQHF
j_gene: TRBJ1-5; len: 17; abundance: -; v_gene: TRBV5-5; d_gene: -; CDR3nt: TGTGCCAGCAGCTCCTCTGGCAGGGGCCTTAGCAATCAGCCCCAGCATTTT; CDR3aa: CASSSSGRGLSNQPQHF
j_gene: TRBJ1-2; len: 14; abundance: -; v_gene: TRBV4-1; d_gene: -; CDR3nt: TGCGCCAGCAGCCAAGAGGCAGGGTACTATGGCTACACCTTC; CDR3aa: CASSQEAGYYGYTF
j_gene: TRBJ1-2; len: 14; abundance: -; v_gene: TRBV5-6; d_gene: TRBD1; CDR3nt: TGTGCCAGCAGCTTACGGACAGGGCTATATGGCTACACCTTC; CDR3aa: CASSLRTGLYGYTF
j_gene: TRBJ2-1; len: 15; abundance: -; v_gene: TRBV5-1; d_gene: -; CDR3nt: TGCGCCAGCACTCCAGGGGGGATCTCCTACAATGAGCAGTTCTTC; CDR3aa: CASTPGGISYNEQFF
j_gene: TRBJ2-3; len: 13; abundance: -; v_gene: TRBV7-3; d_gene: -; CDR3nt: TGTGCCAGCAGCTTGACTACTACAGATACGCAGTATTTT; CDR3aa: CASSLTTTDTQYF
j_gene: TRBJ1-3; len: 15; abundance: -; v_gene: TRBV5-1; d_gene: TRBD1; CDR3nt: TGCGCCAGCAGCTTGGGACAGGGATACGGAAACACCATATATTTT; CDR3aa: CASSLGQGYGNTIYF
j_gene: TRBJ2-3; len: 16; abundance: -; v_gene: TRBV4-2; d_gene: TRBD2; CDR3nt: TGTGCCAGCAGCCACACAGCGGGGGCCCCCACAGATACGCAGTATTTT; CDR3aa: CASSHTAGAPTDTQYF
j_gene: TRBJ1-1; len: 14; abundance: -; v_gene: TRBV5-1; d_gene: TRBD1; CDR3nt: TGCGCCAGCAGCTTTTCACAGGGGGCAACTGAAGCTTTCTTT; CDR3aa: CASSFSQGATEAFF
j_gene: TRBJ1-1; len: 14; abundance: -; v_gene: TRBV4-1; d_gene: -; CDR3nt: TGCGCCAGCAGCCAAGCGAGGCAGGGGTTGGTAGCTTTCTTT; CDR3aa: CASSQARQGLVAFF
j_gene: TRBJ2-3; len: 16; abundance: -; v_gene: TRBV6-6; d_gene: TRBD2; CDR3nt: TGTGCCACACAACGGGGACTAGCTACGTTCACAGATACGCAGTATTTT; CDR3aa: CATQRGLATFTDTQYF
j_gene: TRBJ1-6; len: 13; abundance: once; v_gene: TRBV12-3/TRBV12-4; d_gene: -; CDR3nt: TGTGCCAGCAGTCGGGACCCGGGATCACCCCTCCACTTT; CDR3aa: CASSRDPGSPLHF
j_gene: TRBJ1-4; len: 14; abundance: -; v_gene: TRBV7-9; d_gene: TRBD1; CDR3nt: TGTGCCAGCAGCCAGGGGGCGAGAGGGGAAAAACTGTTTTTT; CDR3aa: CASSQGARGEKLFF
j_gene: TRBJ2-1; len: 15; abundance: -; v_gene: TRBV25-1; d_gene: TRBD2; CDR3nt: TGTGCCAGCGGTAGACCGGGAGGCCTCTTGAATGAGCAGTTCTTC; CDR3aa: CASGRPGGLLNEQFF
j_gene: TRBJ1-1; len: 16; abundance: -; v_gene: TRBV19; d_gene: TRBD1; CDR3nt: TGTGCCAGTAGTCCGTCCCCGACAGGGATAAACACTGAAGCTTTCTTT; CDR3aa: CASSPSPTGINTEAFF
j_gene: TRBJ2-7; len: 16; abundance: -; v_gene: TRBV18; d_gene: -; CDR3nt: TGTGCCAGCTCACCACTCCCTCCGACTAGTTACTACGAGCAGTACTTC; CDR3aa: CASSPLPPTSYYEQYF
j_gene: TRBJ1-1; len: 15; abundance: once; v_gene: TRBV12-5; d_gene: TRBD1; CDR3nt: TGTGCTAGTGGTTTCGGGGACAGGGTGAACACTGAAGCTTTCTTT; CDR3aa: CASGFGDRVNTEAFF
j_gene: TRBJ1-1; len: 11; abundance: -; v_gene: TRBV3-1/TRBV3-2; d_gene: -; CDR3nt: TGTGCCAGCAAAGGGAACACTGAAGCTTTCTTT; CDR3aa: CASKGNTEAFF
j_gene: TRBJ2-3; len: 15; abundance: -; v_gene: TRBV2; d_gene: -; CDR3nt: TGTGCCAGCAGGGACCGGGGGGCGGGGGCAGATACGCAGTATTTT; CDR3aa: CASRDRGAGADTQYF
j_gene: TRBJ1-5; len: 18; abundance: once; v_gene: TRBV7-8; d_gene: -; CDR3nt: TGTGCCAGCAGCTTCGGTAGGGAAGTAGGGTATAGCAATCAGCCCCAGCATTTT; CDR3aa: CASSFGREVGYSNQPQHF
j_gene: TRBJ1-1; len: 14; abundance: -; v_gene: TRBV2; d_gene: -; CDR3nt: TGTGCCAGCAGTGGACAGGCCCCCCATACTGAAGCTTTCTTT; CDR3aa: CASSGQAPHTEAFF
j_gene: TRBJ1-1; len: 16; abundance: few; v_gene: TRBV2; d_gene: -; CDR3nt: TGTGCCAGCAGTCTCCCGGCGGGTAGAATGAACACTGAAGCTTTCTTT; CDR3aa: CASSLPAGRMNTEAFF
j_gene: TRBJ1-2; len: 14; abundance: once; v_gene: TRBV6-6; d_gene: -; CDR3nt: TGTGCCAGCAGTTACTCCGGGGGTCCCTATGGCTACACCTTC; CDR3aa: CASSYSGGPYGYTF
j_gene: TRBJ1-4; len: 14; abundance: -; v_gene: TRBV27; d_gene: -; CDR3nt: TGTGCCAGCAGTGTAGGGGATTCTAATGAAAAACTGTTTTTT; CDR3aa: CASSVGDSNEKLFF
j_gene: TRBJ1-1; len: 14; abundance: -; v_gene: TRBV9; d_gene: -; CDR3nt: TGTGCCAGCAGCCCGCAGACGATGAACACTGAAGCTTTCTTT; CDR3aa: CASSPQTMNTEAFF
j_gene: TRBJ1-2; len: 16; abundance: -; v_gene: TRBV11-2; d_gene: TRBD1; CDR3nt: TGTGCCAGCAGCTCCAGACAGGGTGCACTCCTCTATGGCTACACCTTC; CDR3aa: CASSSRQGALLYGYTF
j_gene: TRBJ2-1; len: 13; abundance: -; v_gene: TRBV5-1; d_gene: TRBD2; CDR3nt: TGCGCCAGTCTAGCGGGGAGGGGCAGTGAGCAGTTCTTC; CDR3aa: CASLAGRGSEQFF
j_gene: TRBJ1-1; len: 16; abundance: -; v_gene: TRBV7-2; d_gene: TRBD1; CDR3nt: TGTGCCAGCAGCTCTATTTACAGGGGAGTGGGCACTGAAGCTTTCTTT; CDR3aa: CASSSIYRGVGTEAFF
j_gene: TRBJ2-7; len: 15; abundance: -; v_gene: TRBV6-5; d_gene: -; CDR3nt: TGTGCCAGCAGTTACTCCAGAACGGCCGGGAACGAGCAGTACTTC; CDR3aa: CASSYSRTAGNEQYF
j_gene: TRBJ1-1; len: 17; abundance: -; v_gene: TRBV12-5; d_gene: TRBD1; CDR3nt: TGTGCTAGTGGTTTGGCCCGACAGGGGGTATGGGTCACTGAAGCTTTCTTT; CDR3aa: CASGLARQGVWVTEAFF
j_gene: TRBJ1-4; len: 14; abundance: once; v_gene: TRBV30; d_gene: -; CDR3nt: TGTGCCTGGAGTGTGCAGGAGGGGTACGAAAAACTGTTTTTT; CDR3aa: CAWSVQEGYEKLFF
j_gene: TRBJ2-6; len: 15; abundance: -; v_gene: TRBV3-1/TRBV3-2; d_gene: -; CDR3nt: TGTGCCAGCAGCCAAGACAGCACTGGGGCCAACGTCCTGACTTTC; CDR3aa: CASSQDSTGANVLTF
j_gene: TRBJ1-2; len: 17; abundance: -; v_gene: TRBV7-2; d_gene: TRBD1; CDR3nt: TGTGCCAGCAGCTTAGATTCAGACAGGGGGCTTGTGTTTGGCTACACCTTC; CDR3aa: CASSLDSDRGLVFGYTF
j_gene: TRBJ2-3; len: 12; abundance: -; v_gene: TRBV11-3; d_gene: -; CDR3nt: TGTGCCAGCAGCGGAGGGGGGAGTACGCAGTATTTT; CDR3aa: CASSGGGSTQYF
j_gene: TRBJ2-1; len: 13; abundance: -; v_gene: TRBV6-5; d_gene: TRBD1; CDR3nt: TGTGCCAGCAGCCCCGACAGGGTAGGTGAGCAGTTCTTC; CDR3aa: CASSPDRVGEQFF
j_gene: TRBJ2-5; len: 16; abundance: -; v_gene: TRBV18; d_gene: TRBD2; CDR3nt: TGTGCCAGCTCACCAGGACTAGCGGGGTTTCAAGAGACCCAGTACTTC; CDR3aa: CASSPGLAGFQETQYF
j_gene: TRBJ1-5; len: 15; abundance: -; v_gene: TRBV5-8; d_gene: TRBD1; CDR3nt: TGTGCCAGCAGCTTGGTGGACAGGGTTAATCAGCCCCAGCATTTT; CDR3aa: CASSLVDRVNQPQHF
j_gene: TRBJ1-2; len: 16; abundance: -; v_gene: TRBV3-1/TRBV3-2; d_gene: -; CDR3nt: TGTGCCAGCAGCCAAGATCTCCAGTCAACTAACTATGGCTACACCTTC; CDR3aa: CASSQDLQSTNYGYTF
j_gene: TRBJ2-7; len: 15; abundance: -; v_gene: TRBV4-1; d_gene: -; CDR3nt: TGCGCAGGGCAGGGGCCCCAGGGTGCCACCTACGAGCAGTACTTC; CDR3aa: CAGQGPQGATYEQYF
j_gene: TRBJ2-7; len: 14; abundance: -; v_gene: TRBV14; d_gene: TRBD2; CDR3nt: TGTGCCAGCAGCCCGACTAGCGGGGGTTACGAGCAGTACTTC; CDR3aa: CASSPTSGGYEQYF
j_gene: TRBJ2-7; len: 12; abundance: -; v_gene: TRBV18; d_gene: -; CDR3nt: TGTGCCAGCCTAGGCGACTCCTACGAGCAGTACTTC; CDR3aa: CASLGDSYEQYF
j_gene: TRBJ1-4; len: 14; abundance: -; v_gene: TRBV7-6; d_gene: -; CDR3nt: TGTGCCAGCAGCTTAGGTACAACTAATGAAAAACTGTTTTTT; CDR3aa: CASSLGTTNEKLFF
j_gene: TRBJ1-2; len: 14; abundance: -; v_gene: TRBV5-4; d_gene: TRBD1; CDR3nt: TGTGCCACCAAGGGGGCATACCGGAACTATGGCTACACCTTC; CDR3aa: CATKGAYRNYGYTF
j_gene: TRBJ1-1; len: 14; abundance: -; v_gene: TRBV6-5; d_gene: -; CDR3nt: TGTGCCAGCAGTTACTCGAGAAGGGCGGGCACAGCTTTCTTT; CDR3aa: CASSYSRRAGTAFF
j_gene: TRBJ2-7; len: 18; abundance: -; v_gene: TRBV7-9; d_gene: TRBD2; CDR3nt: TGTGCCAGCAGCTTAGTGGGAGGAAAGGAGGACCGGGAGGCCGAGCAGTACTTC; CDR3aa: CASSLVGGKEDREAEQYF
j_gene: TRBJ1-1; len: 13; abundance: -; v_gene: TRBV5-8; d_gene: -; CDR3nt: TGTGCCAGCACTTTTTTCCGGGACACTGAAGCTTTCTTT; CDR3aa: CASTFFRDTEAFF
j_gene: TRBJ1-1; len: 11; abundance: -; v_gene: TRBV30; d_gene: TRBD1; CDR3nt: TGTGCCTGGAGTGTGGACAGGGGAGCTTTCTTT; CDR3aa: CAWSVDRGAFF
j_gene: TRBJ1-1; len: 12; abundance: once; v_gene: TRBV6-1; d_gene: -; CDR3nt: TGTGCCAGCAGTGAAGATGAGGGCGAAGCTTTCTTT; CDR3aa: CASSEDEGEAFF